These 5 T cell receptor beta chains were all obtained from the same sample, sequenced in a study of identical twins. TCRdb fed the 5' RACE reads into MiXCR, producing one record per CDR3 protein. The repertoire holds about 890,000 distinct CDR3 sequences, with about 12% as singletons. These sequences were also reported in another study, on yellow fever vaccine responses in identical twins.

The sample comprised PBMCs. All receptors come from a woman aged 18-29 years in good health.

This clonotype was counted a few times. The chain is built from TRBV4-2 and TRBJ2-2; TRBD2 matches at 9 bases. Germline CDR1 is LGHNA and CDR2 is YNFKEQ. The trim removed 1 base at V and 5 bases at J, leaving 5 bases unmatched. The CDR3 extends over 16 amino acids. The CDR3 here is CASSQGFGLATGELFF. As DNA, the CDR3 is TGTGCCAGCAGCCAAGGTTTCGGACTAGCGACCGGGGAGCTGTTTTTT.

This clonotype was seen a few times. CDR3 amino acids: CASSLEPGTETQYF. For the CDR3, the DNA is TGTGCCAGCAGCTTAGAGCCAGGGACAGAGACCCAGTACTTC. The gene calls are TRBV7-7 and TRBJ2-5; TRBD1 or TRBD2 may be the D gene (5 bases each). Germline CDR1 is SSHAT and CDR2 is FNYEAQ (reference sequence). The CDR3 is made up of 14 amino acids. The V end was cut by 1 base, the J end by 4 bases, with 10 bases between.

In its sample, this clonotype was seen a few times. This sequence joins TRBV12-3 or TRBV12-4 and TRBJ1-5; 7 nucleotides align to TRBD1. CDR3 length: 14 residues. The ends lost 6 bases at V and 6 bases at J; junction bases unmatched: 8. The DNA for the CDR3 is TGTGCCAGCAGGCCACAGGGGAGTCGTCAGCCCCAGCATTTT. It translates to CASRPQGSRQPQHF.

The chain links TRBV29-1 to TRBJ2-3; 9 bases match TRBD1. Germline values: CDR1 SQVTM, CDR2 ANQGSEA. The CDR3 consists of 14 residues. Germline trimming cut 0 bases from V and 6 bases from J; bases unmatched to any gene: 4. The CDR3: CSVEDGTGLDTQYF. CDR3 bases: TGCAGCGTTGAAGACGGGACAGGGCTCGATACGCAGTATTTT.

The V gene is TRBV11-2, the J gene TRBJ1-1; D perhaps matches TRBD1 (5 bases). This CDR3 has 14 residues. CDR1 is SGHAT, CDR2 FQNNGV, per germline. V gave up 5 bases and J gave up 1 base, with 11 bases separating them. In DNA form, the CDR3 reads TGTGCCAGCAGCCTCAGGGTGTGGAACACTGAAGCTTTCTTT. Its translation: CASSLRVWNTEAFF.